This T cell receptor beta chain was documented in a study of cytomegalovirus exposure and HLA in healthy donors. Study-wide points: Common viral pathogens (according to a later analysis) appeared linked to several of the most significant clusters. Within a later analysis, the majority of CMV-associated TCR beta chains appeared HLA-restricted.

PCR employed 60 Vbeta and 13 Jbeta primers. Sequencing used immunoSEQ multiplex PCR; TCRdb keeps in-frame clones, though not all of them. Of around 130,000 clones in the sample, 60% to 85% are singletons; the top ten hold 1.8%. Note on this clone: The antigen is unknown.

The V and J ends lost 4 bases and 8 bases, in that order; junction bases with no gene match: 6. This CDR3 region has 15 residues. Germline CDR1 and CDR2: SGDLS and YYNGEE. This chain uses TRBV9 with TRBJ2-1; TRBD2 matches 13 bases. This clonotype was obtained from a woman aged 40 to 49 in good health and CMV-seronegative. The specimen was PBMCs. The DNA for the CDR3 is TGTGCCAGCAGCCTCGGGACTAGCGGGAACCATGAGCAGTTCTTC. It encodes CASSLGTSGNHEQFF.